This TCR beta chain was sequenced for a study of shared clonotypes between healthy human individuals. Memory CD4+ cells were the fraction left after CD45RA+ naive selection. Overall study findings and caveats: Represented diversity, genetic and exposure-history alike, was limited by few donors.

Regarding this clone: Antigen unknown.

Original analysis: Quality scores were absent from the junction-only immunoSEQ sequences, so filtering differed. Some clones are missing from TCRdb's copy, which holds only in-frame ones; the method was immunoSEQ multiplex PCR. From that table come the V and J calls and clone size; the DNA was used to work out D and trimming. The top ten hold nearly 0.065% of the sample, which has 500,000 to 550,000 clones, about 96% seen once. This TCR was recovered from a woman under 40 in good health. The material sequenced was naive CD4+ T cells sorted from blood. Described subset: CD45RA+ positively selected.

In DNA form, the CDR3 reads TGTGCCAGCAGTTTAATAGCAGGGGGCGGCTACACCTTC. This translates into CASSLIAGGGYTF. This sequence joins TRBV27 and TRBJ1-2; TRBD1 agrees at 8 bases. Germline V gives CDR1 MNHEY, CDR2 SMNVEV (reference sequence). This CDR3 has 13 amino acids. The V segment lost 2 bases and the J segment 8 bases; nucleotides outside the gene matches: 4.